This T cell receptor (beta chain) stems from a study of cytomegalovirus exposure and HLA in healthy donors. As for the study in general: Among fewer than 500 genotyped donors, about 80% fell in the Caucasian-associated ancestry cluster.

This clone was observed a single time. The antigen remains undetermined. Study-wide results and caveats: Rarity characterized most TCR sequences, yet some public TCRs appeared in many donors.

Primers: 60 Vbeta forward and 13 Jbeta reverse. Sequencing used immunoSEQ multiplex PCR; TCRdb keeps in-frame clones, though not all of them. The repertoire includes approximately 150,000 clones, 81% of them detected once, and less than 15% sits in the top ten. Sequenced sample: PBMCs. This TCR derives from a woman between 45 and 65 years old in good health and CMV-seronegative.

CDR3 bases: TGTGCCAGCAGTTTACTAGCGGGAGGACGGGATACGCAGTATTTT. This codes for CASSLLAGGRDTQYF. The chain carries TRBV2 and TRBJ2-3; 12 bases map to TRBD2. The germline CDR1 and CDR2 sequences are SNHLY and FYNNEI. The CDR3 covers 15 residues. V lost 5 bases, J lost 6 bases, and 6 bases stayed unmatched.